One and the same sample provided the 25 T cell receptor beta chains below, sequenced in a study of PD-L1 blockade in urothelial cancer. Sequencing was performed with immunoSEQ multiplex PCR; in TCRdb, only in-frame clones are kept and a portion is missing. The table lists about 88,000 clones, roughly 90% of them singletons. The starting material was PBMCs, obtained around atezolizumab (anti-PD-L1) treatment. The receptors stem from a man in his 60s with urothelial cancer.

This clone was found a few times. The chain is built from TRBV11-2 and TRBJ2-2; 7 nucleotides agree with TRBD1. Germline CDR1 and CDR2: SGHAT and FQNNGV. The ends lost 5 bases at V and 6 bases at J; junction bases unmatched: 9. The CDR3 is 15 amino acids. The CDR3 loop reads CASSHLDRVAGELFF. In DNA form, the CDR3 reads TGTGCCAGCAGCCATCTAGACAGGGTGGCCGGGGAGCTGTTTTTT.

This clone has just a few counts. The V gene is TRBV4-2, the J gene TRBJ1-2, with TRBD1 as a possible D gene (6 bases). The CDR3 runs 15 residues. V gave up 0 bases and J gave up 7 bases, with 15 bases separating them. Germline loops: CDR1 LGHNA, CDR2 YNFKEQ. The CDR3 DNA follows: TGTGCCAGCAGCCAAGACCCGGGACAAGCCGGTGGCTACACCTTC. Residues: CASSQDPGQAGGYTF.

The chain recombines TRBV6-1 with TRBJ1-4; D is ambiguous. CDR1 and CDR2 from the germline V gene are MNHNS and SASEGT. The CDR3 spans 15 residues. The V and J ends lost 0 bases and 7 bases respectively, with 12 bases between them. CDR3 nucleotides: TGTGCCAGCAGTGAAGCGGAGGGATTGCGTGAAAAACTGTTTTTT. This codes for CASSEAEGLREKLFF.

The table lists this clone with a few counts. The chain joins TRBV5-1 to TRBJ2-2; the D is unclear. Germline lookup yields CDR1 SGHRS and CDR2 YFSETQ. V dropped 4 bases and J dropped 8 bases, with 6 bases sitting between them. The CDR3 covers 11 residues. CDR3 sequence reads: CASSLLGELFF. The CDR3 DNA reads as TGCGCCAGCAGCCTACTAGGGGAGCTGTTTTTT.

The CDR3 DNA is TGTGCCAGCAGCTTAGGAGGAGACTACTATGGCTACACCTTC. Translating it yields CASSLGGDYYGYTF. The gene calls are TRBV7-9 and TRBJ1-2; D unresolved. This CDR3 region has 14 residues. Deletions cut 1 base from V and 3 bases from J, with 9 bases between. The germline CDR1 and CDR2 sequences are SEHNR and FQNEAQ (reference sequence).

For the CDR3, the DNA is TGTGCCAGCAGTTGGGGCTTCAATCAGCCCCAGCATTTT. Protein: CASSWGFNQPQHF. The chain has TRBV27 and TRBJ1-5; weak D call: TRBD1 (5 bases). This CDR3 spans 13 amino acids. Trimming took 4 bases from V and 3 from J, leaving 7 bases between them. CDR1 is MNHEY and CDR2 is SMNVEV in the germline V gene (reference sequence).

The J gene is TRBJ2-3, the V gene TRBV25-1, with TRBD1 matching over 8 bases. This CDR3 is built from 17 residues. CDR1 is MGHDK and CDR2 is SYGVNS in the germline V gene. J gave up 5 bases and V 0 bases, and 10 bases lay outside the gene matches. The chain's CDR3 is CASSEYIGTGGGDTQYF. The DNA for the CDR3 is TGTGCCAGCAGTGAATATATCGGAACAGGGGGAGGAGATACGCAGTATTTT.

This clone came up a few times. The rearrangement links TRBV5-6 to TRBJ1-2; D not certain. The CDR3 length is 13 residues. The V end lost 0 bases, the J end lost 2 bases, and 5 bases lay between the germline ends. Germline-derived CDR1 and CDR2 are SGHDT and YYEEEE. This CDR3 reads CASSLDTNYGYTF. The CDR3 nucleotides are TGTGCCAGCAGCTTGGACACAAACTATGGCTACACCTTC.

The CDR3 is CASSPGTTPEAFF. The DNA for the CDR3 is TGTGCCAGCAGCCCTGGGACAACACCTGAAGCTTTCTTT. This chain joins TRBV13 and TRBJ1-1, with D maybe TRBD1 (6 bases). CDR3 length: 13 residues. Germline V gene data show CDR1 as PRHDT and CDR2 as FYEKMQ (reference sequence). Between the trimmed V and J ends, which lost 5 bases and 6 bases, there was a span of 13 bases.

The chain is built from TRBV4-3 and TRBJ2-3, with D tentatively TRBD2 (6 bases). The CDR3 covers 16 residues. Germline values: CDR1 LGHNA, CDR2 YSLEER. The V gene lost 5 bases and the J gene lost 4 bases, with 19 bases spanning the gap. In DNA, the CDR3 is TGCGCCAGCAGCTCCACGGTGGCGGGGTGGGCAGATACGCAGTATTTT. Translated, it gives CASSSTVAGWADTQYF.

This CDR3 reads CASSGGPSGYEQYF. In DNA form, the CDR3 reads TGCGCCAGCAGCGGGGGCCCGTCAGGGTACGAGCAGTACTTC. This sequence joins TRBV5-1 and TRBJ2-7; tentative D call: TRBD1 (6 bases). Germline values: CDR1 SGHRS, CDR2 YFSETQ. The CDR3 contains 14 residues. Trimming shortened V by 4 bases and J by 4 bases, and 15 bases separated the two germline ends.

V is TRBV7-3 and J is TRBJ2-1; 11 bases line up with TRBD2. CDR3 length equals 15 residues. Germline CDR1 SGHTA, CDR2 FQGTGA. The V gene end was trimmed by 5 bases and the J gene end by 4 bases; junction bases not matched to a gene: 4. The CDR3 here is CASSVLAGAYNEQFF. In DNA form, the CDR3 reads TGTGCCAGCAGCGTACTAGCGGGAGCTTACAATGAGCAGTTCTTC.

This sequence joins TRBV4-3 and TRBJ1-3; TRBD1 aligns across 11 bases. The CDR3 is 16 residues long. J gave up 4 bases and V 3 bases, and 5 bases lay outside the gene matches. Per germline, CDR1 LGHNA and CDR2 YSLEER. The CDR3 loop is CASSQGQGDRGNTIYF. Written as DNA, the CDR3 is TGCGCCAGCAGCCAGGGACAGGGGGATAGGGGAAACACCATATATTTT.

The rearrangement uses TRBV11-2 and TRBJ2-1; TRBD1 matches 8 bases. J was trimmed by 6 bases and V by 2 bases; bases with no gene match: 12. CDR1 is SGHAT, CDR2 FQNNGV, per germline. The CDR3 sequence is 17 residues long. CDR3 protein: CASSLTGGVRVPNEQFF. In nucleotides, the CDR3 is TGTGCCAGCAGCTTAACAGGGGGTGTGAGGGTCCCCAATGAGCAGTTCTTC.

This chain joins TRBV4-3 and TRBJ1-6; 7 bases map to TRBD1. The CDR3 loop spans 15 amino acids. CDR1 and CDR2 from the germline V gene are LGHNA and YSLEER. The ends lost 3 bases at V and 6 bases at J; junction bases unmatched: 5. The CDR3: CASSQEGQRNSPLHF. The CDR3, as DNA: TGCGCCAGCAGCCAGGAGGGACAGCGTAATTCACCCCTCCACTTT.

The V and J genes are TRBV6-1 and TRBJ2-7, with a weak D call TRBD2 (5 bases). Germline assignment: CDR1 MNHNS and CDR2 SASEGT. The germline V and J ends were trimmed by 5 bases and 0 bases, with 11 bases remaining between them. The CDR3 runs to 14 residues. This chain's CDR3 is CASSILEVSYEQYF. The CDR3 DNA reads TGTGCCAGCAGTATACTAGAAGTCTCCTACGAGCAGTACTTC.

The J gene is TRBJ2-3, the V gene TRBV29-1; no clear D. The V and J ends lost 8 bases and 3 bases respectively, with 3 bases between them. Looked up from germline, CDR1 is SQVTM and CDR2 is ANQGSEA. The CDR3 runs 9 residues. In DNA, the CDR3 is TGCAGCCCGACAGATACGCAGTATTTT. Its protein product is CSPTDTQYF.

The CDR3 DNA reads TGTGCCAGCAGCATAAGGGTCAAGCTAGCGGGAGATGATAGCTCCTACAATGAGCAGTTCTTC. Its translation is CASSIRVKLAGDDSSYNEQFF. The V gene is TRBV21-1, the J gene TRBJ2-1; the DNA was not used to check the table's D call, TRBD2. TRBV21-1 is designated a pseudogene. The CDR3 spans 21 residues.

The gene calls are TRBV5-1 and TRBJ1-1, with 9 nucleotides matching TRBD1. J was trimmed by 1 base and V by 4 bases; bases with no gene match: 8. The CDR3 is 16 amino acids. Germline lookup yields CDR1 SGHRS and CDR2 YFSETQ. CDR3 in amino acids: CASSPGQGYRNTEAFF. Here the CDR3 DNA reads TGCGCCAGCAGCCCCGGACAGGGGTATAGGAACACTGAAGCTTTCTTT.

This clone was observed a single time. The V gene is TRBV5-4, the J gene TRBJ2-7, with 7 bases that match TRBD1. There are 14 residues in the CDR3. Germline values: CDR1 SGHNT, CDR2 YYREEE (reference sequence). V shed 0 bases and J 4 bases; nucleotides not matched to a gene: 4. The DNA for the CDR3 is TGTGCCAGCAGCTTGGCTCAGGGGGTATACGAGCAGTACTTC. The encoded protein is CASSLAQGVYEQYF.

The chain recombines TRBV7-3 with TRBJ1-1; the D gene is possibly TRBD1 (6 bases). Trimming cost V 8 bases and J 5 bases, with 12 bases left between them. The V gene's germline CDR1 is SGHTA and CDR2 FQGTGA. The CDR3 runs to 12 residues. The CDR3 DNA sequence: TGTGCCAGCTCACAGGGAGGGACTGAAGCTTTCTTT. Protein: CASSQGGTEAFF.

The gene calls are TRBV21-1 and TRBJ1-1. TRBV21-1 is termed a pseudogene. The CDR3 covers 16 residues. The CDR3 protein is CASSSGRRDFNTEAFF. The CDR3 nucleotides read TGTGCCAGCAGCAGTGGGAGGAGGGATTTCAACACTGAAGCTTTCTTT.

The chain links TRBV18 to TRBJ1-5, with TRBD1 matching 8 bases. Trimming at V came to 3 bases and at J to 6 bases, leaving 7 bases not matched to a gene. The length of the CDR3 is 15 residues. Germline CDR1 and CDR2: KGHSH and LQKENI. CDR3 region: CASSPGQGAGQPQHF. In nucleotides, the CDR3 is TGTGCCAGCTCACCCGGGCAGGGGGCAGGTCAGCCCCAGCATTTT.

The chain has TRBV19 and TRBJ2-2; D is perhaps TRBD1 (6 bases). The CDR3 spans 13 residues. Germline V CDR1 and CDR2: LNHDA, SQIVND (reference sequence). Trimming left V 6 bases short and J 1 base short, with 6 bases between. The CDR3 bases are TGTGCCAGTAGGACAGGGAACACCGGGGAGCTGTTTTTT. Residues: CASRTGNTGELFF.

V usage is TRBV5-1 and J usage is TRBJ1-1, with unresolved D. Germline CDR1 is SGHRS and CDR2 is YFSETQ. CDR3 length equals 13 residues. V dropped 1 base and J dropped 1 base, with 5 bases sitting between them. CDR3 DNA: TGCGCCAGCAGCTTGTGGCAGAACACTGAAGCTTTCTTT. Its translation: CASSLWQNTEAFF.